One sample yielded the 25 T cell receptor beta chains listed below, sequenced in a study of identical twins. From the 5' RACE reads, TCRdb called clonotypes with MiXCR, one entry per CDR3 protein. Found here are 1.5 million to 2 million distinct CDR3 sequences, about 31% of them singletons; the top ten hold around 0.3%. The sequenced material came from cord blood. Source of these receptors: a newborn girl in good health.

This sequence joins TRBV6-2 or TRBV6-3 and TRBJ1-1, with D possibly matching TRBD1 (6 bases). This CDR3 has 16 residues. Germline CDR1 reads MNHEY; CDR2 reads SVGEGT. Trimming left V 7 bases short and J 1 base short, with 19 bases between. The CDR3: CASNYLGRGANTEAFF. In DNA form, the CDR3 reads TGTGCCAGCAATTATTTAGGTCGGGGGGCGAACACTGAAGCTTTCTTT.

The sample holds a few counts of this clonotype. The rearrangement joins TRBV12-3 or TRBV12-4 to TRBJ2-5; 7 bases agree with TRBD2. The CDR3 extends over 15 amino acids. After removal of 7 bases from V and 2 bases from J, the junction contained 10 bases not matched to a gene. The CDR3 sequence: CASTVASGLQETQYF. The CDR3 DNA reads TGTGCCAGCACCGTCGCTAGCGGCCTACAAGAGACCCAGTACTTC.

Regarding this clonotype: One junction end disagrees with the germline gene, perhaps due to a read error. The chain combines TRBV7-9 with TRBJ1-1, with TRBD1 as a possible D gene (6 bases). CDR3 length equals 14 residues. CDR1 and CDR2 (germline): SEHNR, FQNEAQ (reference sequence). The CDR3 DNA is TGTGCCTGCAGCCAGGACAGAGGAGTTAGTGAAGCTTTCTTT. This gives the protein CACSQDRGVSEAFF.

The V gene is TRBV20-1, the J gene TRBJ1-2, with unresolved D. Trimming took 3 bases from V and 4 from J, leaving 15 bases between them. The CDR3 is 14 amino acids. Germline V gene data show CDR1 as DFQATT and CDR2 as SNEGSKA (reference sequence). The DNA of the CDR3 is TGCAGTGCTAGTACCCAGGTGATGGGCTATGGCTACACCTTC. Protein sequence: CSASTQVMGYGYTF.

This clonotype occurred once. One end of the junction does not line up with germline, which may come from a read error. V and J are TRBV4-2 and TRBJ2-5; TRBD1 matches at 9 bases. The CDR3 is 16 residues long. Germline V gives CDR1 LGHNA, CDR2 YNFKEQ. CDR3 nucleotide sequence: TGTGCCAGCAGCCAAGTCCCCTACAGGGGGCAAGAGACCCACTACTTC. Its protein is CASSQVPYRGQETHYF.

The CDR3 loop reads CASSPGSINQPQHF. The DNA of the CDR3 is TGTGCCAGCAGCCCGGGGAGTATCAATCAGCCCCAGCATTTT. The chain links TRBV3-1 to TRBJ1-5; D is uncertain. Germline lookup yields CDR1 LGHDT and CDR2 YNNKEL (reference sequence). This CDR3 is 14 amino acids long. The V gene lost 4 bases and the J gene lost 3 bases, with 10 bases spanning the gap. The full variable domain, in which reference TRBV3-1 and TRBJ1-5 provide the parts outside the CDR3, is DTAVSQTPKYLVTQMGNDKSIKCEQNLGHDTMYWYKQDSKKFLKIMFSYNNKELIINETVPNRFSPKSPDKAHLNLHINSLELGDSAVYFCASSPGSINQPQHFGDGTRLSIL.

This sequence joins TRBV11-3 and TRBJ2-1; no definite D call. From germline, CDR1 is SGHNT and CDR2 YENEEA. The CDR3 extends over 14 amino acids. V lost 0 bases to trimming and J lost 6 bases, with 9 bases between them. The CDR3 sequence is CASSLEQSGNEQFF. The CDR3 nucleotides are TGTGCCAGCAGCTTAGAACAGTCCGGCAATGAGCAGTTCTTC.

In DNA form, the CDR3 reads TGCAGCGCGGGGGACAGGGAGGAGCAGTACTTC. Translated, it gives CSAGDREEQYF. V and J are TRBV29-1 and TRBJ2-7; 9 bases are shared with TRBD1. CDR3 length equals 11 residues. With V trimmed by 7 bases and J by 7 bases, 5 bases remained unmatched. Germline lookup yields CDR1 SQVTM and CDR2 ANQGSEA.

The V call is TRBV5-6, the J call TRBJ1-6; possibly TRBD1 for D (5 bases). V dropped 1 base and J dropped 7 bases, with 12 bases sitting between them. CDR3 size: 15 residues. The germline V gene has CDR1 SGHDT and CDR2 YYEEEE. Written as DNA, the CDR3 is TGTGCCAGCAGCTTGTTGGCAGGGAGAAATTCACCCCTCCACTTT. It encodes CASSLLAGRNSPLHF.

The gene calls are TRBV5-1 and TRBJ1-2; weak D call: TRBD1 (6 bases). The ends were cut back, 4 bases at V and 4 bases at J, with 14 bases in the middle. CDR1 and CDR2 from the germline V gene are SGHRS and YFSETQ. This CDR3 contains 14 residues. This CDR3 is CASSVTGATYGYTF. The CDR3 coding sequence is TGCGCCAGCAGCGTGACAGGTGCTACCTATGGCTACACCTTC.

This clonotype was found a few times. The chain is built from TRBV25-1 and TRBJ1-1, with a tentative D call TRBD1 (6 bases). V shed 1 base and J shed 0 bases, with 15 bases lying between them. The CDR3 is 17 amino acids. Germline V gene data show CDR1 as MGHDK and CDR2 as SYGVNS. CDR3 protein: CASSESDSDLVNTEAFF. For the CDR3, the DNA is TGTGCCAGCAGTGAATCGGACAGTGACTTAGTGAACACTGAAGCTTTCTTT.

Only a few counts were recorded for this clonotype. This chain connects TRBV12-3 or TRBV12-4 to TRBJ2-5; D remains ambiguous. The CDR3 sequence is 14 residues long. Trimming shortened V by 6 bases and J by 2 bases, and 13 bases separated the two germline ends. CDR3 sequence: CASRPTGPQETQYF. The CDR3 coding sequence is TGTGCCAGCAGACCAACCGGGCCACAAGAGACCCAGTACTTC.

Only a few counts were recorded for this clonotype. This chain joins TRBV5-1 and TRBJ2-5; possible D gene TRBD2, 6 bases. The CDR3 is made up of 16 amino acids. Between the trimmed V and J ends, which lost 4 bases and 2 bases, there was a span of 18 bases. Germline V gene data show CDR1 as SGHRS and CDR2 as YFSETQ. The CDR3 is CASSRGLRVGQETQYF. The CDR3 DNA follows: TGCGCCAGCAGCCGGGGACTCCGGGTAGGGCAAGAGACCCAGTACTTC.

CDR3 bases: TGTGCCACCGTACTAGACCCTGCCGGGGAGCTGTTTTTT. Translating gives CATVLDPAGELFF. The chain has TRBV12-3 or TRBV12-4 and TRBJ2-2; tentative D call: TRBD2 (5 bases). CDR3 length: 13 amino acids. V lost 10 bases and J 6 bases, leaving 15 bases between the germline ends.

This clonotype was counted only a few times. The rearrangement links TRBV6-5 to TRBJ1-2; 8 bases line up with TRBD1. This CDR3 is 17 amino acids long. The junction had 14 bases not matched to a gene; V was cut back by 1 base and J by 7 bases. Germline assignment: CDR1 MNHEY and CDR2 SVGAGI. CDR3 coding DNA: TGTGCCAGCAGTTACTTCATCCCTCAGGGGGCCCATAGTGGCTACACCTTC. Its translation is CASSYFIPQGAHSGYTF.

This clonotype was recorded a few times. V gene TRBV29-1 combines with J gene TRBJ2-7; 8 bases match TRBD2. Germline trimming cut 1 base from V and 7 bases from J; bases unmatched to any gene: 9. Looked up from germline, CDR1 is SQVTM and CDR2 is ANQGSEA. The length of the CDR3 is 14 residues. The CDR3 DNA follows: TGCAGCGTTGAAGGGCGGGGGGCCTACAATGAGCAGTACTTC. This encodes CSVEGRGAYNEQYF.

The gene calls are TRBV18 and TRBJ2-1; 9 bases agree with TRBD2. With 1 base clipped from V and 1 base from J, the junction kept 11 bases outside the gene matches. The CDR3 spans 19 residues. Germline V lookup: CDR1 KGHSH, CDR2 LQKENI. CDR3 residues: CASSPRASGIAGSYNEQFF. DNA for the CDR3: TGTGCCAGCTCACCACGGGCTAGCGGGATAGCTGGGTCCTACAATGAGCAGTTCTTC. The full variable domain, in which reference TRBV18 and TRBJ2-1 provide the parts outside the CDR3, is NAGVMQNPRHLVRRRGQEARLRCSPMKGHSHVYWYRQLPEEGLKFMVYLQKENIIDESGMPKERFSAEFPKEGPSILRIQQVVRGDSAAYFCASSPRASGIAGSYNEQFFGPGTRLTVL.

This clonotype appeared a few times. This chain connects TRBV10-1 to TRBJ2-3, with D tentatively TRBD1 or TRBD2 (5 bases each). Germline assignment: CDR1 WNHNN and CDR2 SYGVQD (reference sequence). Trimming pared 6 bases from V and 6 bases from J, leaving 16 bases between. This CDR3 region has 14 residues. For the CDR3, the DNA is TGCGCCAGCAGCGAAACTAGGGACGTGGATACGCAGTATTTT. Amino acid sequence: CASSETRDVDTQYF.

The V gene is TRBV5-1, the J gene TRBJ1-1, with a weak D call TRBD1 (6 bases). Between the trimmed V and J ends, which lost 0 bases and 11 bases, there was a span of 20 bases. The germline gives CDR1 SGHRS, CDR2 YFSETQ. The CDR3 is 15 residues long. The CDR3 DNA reads as TGCGCCAGCAGCTTGGTTGCCGGGGGCGGAAAGGAGGCTTTCTTT. It specifies CASSLVAGGGKEAFF.

This clonotype has at least ten counts. J is TRBJ2-3 and V is TRBV10-3; 7 bases are a match to TRBD2. Germline CDR1 reads ENHRY; CDR2 reads SYGVKD. Germline trimming cut 7 bases from V and 1 base from J; bases unmatched to any gene: 5. The CDR3 totals 14 residues. The DNA for the CDR3 is TGTGCCATCATGGCGGGAGACGGCACAGATACGCAGTATTTT. It specifies CAIMAGDGTDTQYF.

The chain has TRBV7-2 and TRBJ2-1; D remains unclear. Germline V lookup: CDR1 SGHTA, CDR2 FQGNSA. The V end was cut by 5 bases, the J end by 7 bases, with 15 bases between. CDR3 size: 14 residues. CDR3 amino acids: CASSPTGSRNEQFF. The DNA for the CDR3 is TGTGCCAGCAGCCCGACTGGCTCGAGGAATGAGCAGTTCTTC.

The rearrangement uses TRBV21-1 and TRBJ2-3; the table names TRBD1, a call not compared with the DNA. TRBV21-1 is a pseudogene locus. The CDR3 is made up of 17 amino acids. As DNA, the CDR3 is TGTGCCAGCAGCAAAGTTTCCGACAGGGCTAGGGCAGATACGCAGTATTTT. This encodes CASSKVSDRARADTQYF.

Only a few counts were recorded for this clonotype. J is TRBJ2-3 and V is TRBV2, with D tentatively TRBD2 (5 bases). The CDR3 extends over 15 amino acids. V was clipped by 4 bases and J by 6 bases, with 17 bases between them. The V gene's germline CDR1 is SNHLY and CDR2 FYNNEI. CDR3 in DNA: TGTGCCAGCAGTGCCTCCTACCGCTCGGGGGATACGCAGTATTTT. This encodes CASSASYRSGDTQYF.

The chain employs TRBV25-1 and TRBJ1-5; a possible D gene is TRBD1 (5 bases). Germline CDR1 is MGHDK and CDR2 is SYGVNS. Trimming removed 2 bases at V and 1 base at J, with 9 bases between. CDR3 length equals 15 residues. CDR3 nucleotide sequence: TGTGCCAGCAGTGAAGGGGCAGGCAGCAATCAGCCCCAGCATTTT. Translation: CASSEGAGSNQPQHF. The variable domain in full, completed from reference TRBV25-1 and TRBJ1-5, reads EADIYQTPRYLVIGTGKKITLECSQTMGHDKMYWYQQDPGMELHLIHYSYGVNSTEKGDLSSESTVSRIRTEHFPLTLESARPSHTSQYLCASSEGAGSNQPQHFGDGTRLSIL.

This clonotype was observed a few times. This chain links TRBV20-1 with TRBJ2-5; 12 nucleotides line up with TRBD2. CDR1 is DFQATT, CDR2 SNEGSKA, per germline (reference sequence). The CDR3 totals 15 residues. J lost 2 bases, V lost 4 bases, and 5 bases had no gene match. The CDR3 DNA follows: TGCAGTGCTACTCGCGGGACTAGCGGGCAAGAGACCCAGTACTTC. It translates to CSATRGTSGQETQYF.